This paragraph reports one T cell receptor (beta chain). The antigen is undetermined. The source of the sample is a study of T cell responses to AZD1222 COVID-19 vaccine. Notes on the study in general: Baseline serostatus was positive in only 5 to 7 AZD1222 recipients.

The assay was immunoSEQ multiplex PCR, and TCRdb's table has in-frame clones only and misses some. The table shows about 72,000 clones, with 80% to 90% occurring only once. The germline V gene encodes CDR1 SGDLS and CDR2 YYNGEE. There are 11 residues in the CDR3. The V gene lost 4 bases and the J gene lost 9 bases, with 8 bases spanning the gap. Sample: peripheral blood, taken 28 days after the second AZD1222 dose. The sequence was obtained from an adult who received the AZD1222 COVID-19 vaccine. The rearrangement joins TRBV9 to TRBJ2-1, with D unresolved. The CDR3 spells CASSSRSEQFF. CDR3 sequence (DNA): TGTGCCAGCAGCTCCCGAAGTGAGCAGTTCTTC.